The 15 T cell receptor beta chains below all came from one sample that was sequenced in a study of control samples from healthy donors and cancer patients. Profiling relied on immunoSEQ multiplex PCR, and the TCRdb table lists in-frame clones only, not all of them. The sample has roughly 49,000 clones, roughly 86% seen once. The material sequenced was PBMCs. The receptors derive from a man in his fifties or sixties with head and neck cancer.

This sequence joins TRBV19 and TRBJ1-2; the D is unclear. The germline V gene has CDR1 LNHDA and CDR2 SQIVND (reference sequence). Trimming took 0 bases from V and 5 from J, leaving 7 bases between them. There are 13 residues in the CDR3. This CDR3 reads CASSIEEAYGYTF. Here the CDR3 DNA reads TGTGCCAGTAGTATAGAAGAGGCATATGGCTACACCTTC.

The chain uses TRBV30 and TRBJ2-7, with a possible D match to TRBD2 (5 bases). The CDR3 is 13 residues long. Between the trimmed V and J ends, which lost 2 bases and 2 bases, there was a span of 10 bases. Germline values: CDR1 GTSNPN, CDR2 SVGIG (reference sequence). The CDR3 protein is CAWSTGKTYEQYF. The CDR3 bases are TGTGCCTGGAGTACGGGAAAGACCTACGAGCAGTACTTC.

This clone was recorded once. The chain carries TRBV7-3 and TRBJ2-1; 11 bases match TRBD2. Germline CDR1 and CDR2: SGHTA and FQGTGA. V shed 0 bases, J shed 0 bases, and the junction held 7 bases outside the gene matches. This CDR3 has 19 residues. Written as DNA, the CDR3 is TGTGCCAGCAGCTTAACGGATTCTAGCGGGGGGCTCTCCTACAATGAGCAGTTCTTC. It yields the protein CASSLTDSSGGLSYNEQFF.

V gene TRBV30 combines with J gene TRBJ2-1; TRBD1 matches 7 bases. Germline CDR1 and CDR2: GTSNPN and SVGIG (reference sequence). The V and J ends lost 4 bases and 10 bases, in that order; junction bases with no gene match: 13. The CDR3 covers 14 residues. DNA of the CDR3: TGTGCCTGGACTATTTTAAAGGGGGCAGACGAGCAGTTCTTC. Amino acids: CAWTILKGADEQFF.

The V call is TRBV4-1, the J call TRBJ2-2; D may be TRBD2 (6 bases). V was pared by 0 bases and J by 8 bases, with 19 bases between. The CDR3 is made up of 17 amino acids. Germline lookup yields CDR1 MGHRA and CDR2 YSYEKL. The CDR3 DNA follows: TGCGCCAGCAGCCAAGATGTTAGGGACTTCCTTTTGGGGGAGCTGTTTTTT. Amino acid sequence: CASSQDVRDFLLGELFF.

The chain combines TRBV6-6 with TRBJ2-5, with TRBD1 matching 7 bases. The CDR3 loop spans 16 amino acids. Per germline, CDR1 MNHNY and CDR2 SVGAGI (reference sequence). Trimming at V came to 0 bases and at J to 5 bases, leaving 9 bases not matched to a gene. This chain's CDR3 is CASSYSRGDSTETQYF. For the CDR3, the DNA is TGTGCCAGCAGTTACTCGAGAGGGGACAGTACGGAGACCCAGTACTTC.

V usage is TRBV5-4 and J usage is TRBJ2-3, with a tentative D call TRBD2 (7 bases). Germline CDR1 and CDR2: SGHNT and YYREEE (reference sequence). CDR3 length: 16 amino acids. The V and J ends lost 0 bases and 3 bases respectively, with 14 bases between them. The DNA for the CDR3 is TGTGCCAGCAGCTTGGGGCGGGGGCAGGGGACAGATACGCAGTATTTT. Translating it yields CASSLGRGQGTDTQYF.

The chain uses TRBV13 and TRBJ2-2; 10 bases line up with TRBD1. CDR1 is PRHDT and CDR2 is FYEKMQ in the germline V gene (reference sequence). The CDR3 covers 16 residues. V trimming: 5 bases; J trimming: 4 bases; junction bases outside the gene matches: 7. In DNA, the CDR3 is TGTGCCAGCAGCCCCGACAGGGGGCGCGGCACCGGGGAGCTGTTTTTT. Residues: CASSPDRGRGTGELFF.

The chain is built from TRBV19 and TRBJ2-7; 13 nucleotides align to TRBD2. The CDR3 contains 16 residues. Germline CDR1 LNHDA, CDR2 SQIVND (reference sequence). J lost 2 bases, V lost 3 bases, and 4 bases had no gene match. CDR3 in amino acids: CASSMGGTSGTYEQYF. The DNA of the CDR3 is TGTGCCAGTAGTATGGGCGGGACTAGCGGGACCTACGAGCAGTACTTC.

V usage is TRBV11-2 and J usage is TRBJ2-3; no definite D call. V gave up 1 base and J gave up 1 base, with 9 bases separating them. The germline CDR1 and CDR2 sequences are SGHAT and FQNNGV. The CDR3 contains 15 residues. The DNA of the CDR3 is TGTGCCAGCAGCTTAGGTCCTAGGGGCACAGATACGCAGTATTTT. This codes for CASSLGPRGTDTQYF.

The chain combines TRBV7-9 with TRBJ1-6; tentatively, D is TRBD1 (5 bases). With 5 bases removed from V and 6 bases from J, the gap between germline ends came to 20 bases. This CDR3 has 17 amino acids. Germline values: CDR1 SEHNR, CDR2 FQNEAQ (reference sequence). The CDR3 nucleotides are TGTGCCAGCAGCACGGCTTGGGACCCCACCGGTAATTCACCCCTCCACTTT. Translated: CASSTAWDPTGNSPLHF.

Only one count was recorded for this clone. The genes are TRBV5-5 and TRBJ2-3, with D hard to call. Germline CDR1 reads SGHKS; CDR2 reads YYEKEE (reference sequence). Trimming left V 4 bases short and J 2 bases short, with 5 bases between. The CDR3 consists of 12 residues. CDR3 coding DNA: TGTGCCAGCAGCCCCGCCACAGATACGCAGTATTTT. Translating it yields CASSPATDTQYF.

V usage is TRBV9 and J usage is TRBJ2-7; possible D gene TRBD2, 5 bases. Trimming pared 0 bases from V and 0 bases from J, leaving 10 bases between. The CDR3 length is 15 residues. CDR1 is SGDLS and CDR2 is YYNGEE in the germline V gene. The DNA for the CDR3 is TGTGCCAGCAGCGTAGGTTTAGGGAGCTCCTACGAGCAGTACTTC. Its translation is CASSVGLGSSYEQYF.

The V and J genes are TRBV3-1 (or the pseudogene TRBV3-2) and TRBJ2-5; D is unresolved. The CDR3 is 13 amino acids. CDR1 LGHDT and CDR2 YNNKEL come from the germline V gene (reference sequence). The V gene lost 6 bases and the J gene lost 2 bases, with 10 bases spanning the gap. The CDR3 sequence: CASSYDGQETQYF. The DNA for the CDR3 is TGTGCCAGCAGTTACGACGGGCAAGAGACCCAGTACTTC.

The chain is built from TRBV18 and TRBJ2-3; D is possibly TRBD2 (5 bases). The V end was cut by 0 bases, the J end by 5 bases, with 9 bases between. The CDR3 loop spans 14 amino acids. Germline values: CDR1 KGHSH, CDR2 LQKENI. The CDR3 sequence: CASSPPSRGDTQYF. The CDR3 DNA follows: TGTGCCAGCTCACCACCATCCCGGGGAGATACGCAGTATTTT.